This T cell receptor (beta chain) appears in the sequencing data of a study of a mutant IDH1 vaccine in newly diagnosed glioma. Whole-study context: Antecedent treatment encompassed radiotherapy, temozolomide, or their combination; the majority received both.

Produced via immunoSEQ multiplex PCR; TCRdb's table is partial and in-frame only. Found here are some 62,000 clones, roughly 80% of them singletons; the top ten hold 3.8%. Germline CDR1 reads KGHSH; CDR2 reads LQKENI. The CDR3 covers 17 residues. V lost 4 bases and J lost 6; bases outside the gene matches: 14. Turning to this clone: What it recognizes is unknown.

The time point is: week 47, end of study. Topical imiquimod was applied with each vaccine dose, which held 300 ug of mutant IDH1 20-mer peptide. V usage is TRBV18 and J usage is TRBJ1-2; 10 positions agree with TRBD1. This sequence originates from a man aged 30-40 years with glioma. Sequencing used PBMCs, obtained from a glioma patient whose treatment included an IDH1 peptide vaccine. The CDR3 loop reads CASSRMGTGASSNGYTF. For the CDR3, the DNA is TGTGCCAGCTCACGCATGGGGACAGGGGCGAGTTCGAATGGCTACACCTTC.